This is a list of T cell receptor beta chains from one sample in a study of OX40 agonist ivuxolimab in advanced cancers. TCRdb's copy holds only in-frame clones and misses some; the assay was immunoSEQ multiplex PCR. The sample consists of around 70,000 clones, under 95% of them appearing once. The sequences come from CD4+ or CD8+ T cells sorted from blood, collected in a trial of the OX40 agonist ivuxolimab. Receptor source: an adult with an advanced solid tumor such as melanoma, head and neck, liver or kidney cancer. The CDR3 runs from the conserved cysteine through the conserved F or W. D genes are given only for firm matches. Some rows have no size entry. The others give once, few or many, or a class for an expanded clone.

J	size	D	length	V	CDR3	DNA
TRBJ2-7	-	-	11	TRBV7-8	CASSPMYEQYF	TGTGCCAGCAGCCCCATGTACGAGCAGTACTTC
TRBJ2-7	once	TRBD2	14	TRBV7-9	CASQDWGGSYEQYF	TGTGCCAGCCAGGACTGGGGGGGCTCCTACGAGCAGTACTTC
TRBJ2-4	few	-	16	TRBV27	CASTLSGRLAKNIQYF	TGTGCCAGCACCCTTAGTGGCAGATTAGCCAAAAACATTCAGTACTTC
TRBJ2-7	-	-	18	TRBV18	CASSPLGGIRGSPHEQYF	TGTGCCAGCTCACCCCTCGGTGGTATTCGGGGTTCTCCCCACGAGCAGTACTTC
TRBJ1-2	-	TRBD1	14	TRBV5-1	CASSPGDRPLGYTF	TGCGCCAGCAGCCCCGGGGACAGGCCTCTAGGCTACACCTTC
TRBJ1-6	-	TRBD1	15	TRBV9	CASSVGDSNNSPLHF	TGTGCCAGCAGCGTAGGGGACAGTAATAATTCACCCCTCCACTTT
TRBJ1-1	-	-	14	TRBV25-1	CASSESGRVAEAFF	TGTGCCAGCAGTGAATCAGGCAGGGTCGCTGAAGCTTTCTTT
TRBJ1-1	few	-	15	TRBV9	CASSVAITGNTEAFF	TGTGCCAGCAGCGTAGCCATTACAGGGAACACTGAAGCTTTCTTT
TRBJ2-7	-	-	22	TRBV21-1	CASPPGVFQGDSSPADFYEQYF	TGTGCCAGTCCTCCTGGGGTCTTCCAAGGGGACAGCTCCCCGGCGGATTTCTACGAGCAGTACTTC
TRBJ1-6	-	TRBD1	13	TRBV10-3	CAAGGINNSPLHF	TGTGCCGCAGGGGGAATAAATAATTCACCCCTCCACTTT
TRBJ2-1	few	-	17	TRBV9	CASSVGSGGAQNNEQFF	TGTGCCAGCAGCGTAGGGTCTGGGGGGGCCCAGAACAATGAGCAGTTCTTC
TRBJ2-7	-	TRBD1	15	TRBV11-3	CASSLDGTGEDEQYF	TGTGCCAGCAGCTTAGACGGGACAGGGGAGGACGAGCAGTACTTC
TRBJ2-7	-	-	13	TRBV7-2	CASSPGPIYEQYF	TGTGCCAGCAGCCCCGGGCCCATCTACGAGCAGTACTTC
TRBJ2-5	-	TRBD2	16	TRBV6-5	CASSSGTSMDQETQYF	TGTGCCAGCAGTTCCGGGACTAGCATGGACCAAGAGACCCAGTACTTC
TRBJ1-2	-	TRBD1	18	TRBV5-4	CASSPKDRAGQGHYGYTF	TGTGCCAGCAGCCCAAAAGATCGTGCGGGACAGGGCCACTATGGCTACACCTTC
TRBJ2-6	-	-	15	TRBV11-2	CASSLNPSGANVLTF	TGTGCCAGCAGCTTAAATCCCTCTGGGGCCAACGTCCTGACTTTC
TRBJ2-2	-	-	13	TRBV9	CASSGGITGELFF	TGTGCCAGCAGCGGGGGGATCACCGGGGAGCTGTTTTTT
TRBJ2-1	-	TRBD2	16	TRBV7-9	CASSLDLAGEGREQFF	TGTGCCAGCAGCTTAGACCTAGCGGGAGAAGGACGCGAGCAGTTCTTC
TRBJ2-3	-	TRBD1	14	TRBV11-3	CASSFGQGTDTQYF	TGTGCCAGCAGCTTTGGACAGGGAACAGATACGCAGTATTTT
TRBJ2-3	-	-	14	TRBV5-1	CASSLGGYTDTQYF	TGCGCCAGCAGCTTGGGTGGGTACACAGATACGCAGTATTTT
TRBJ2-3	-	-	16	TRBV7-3	CASSSLTGANTDTQYF	TGTGCCAGCAGCTCCCTGACCGGGGCTAACACAGATACGCAGTATTTT
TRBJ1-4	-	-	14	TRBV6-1	CASSEQGTNEKLFF	TGTGCCAGCAGTGAACAGGGAACTAATGAAAAACTGTTTTTT
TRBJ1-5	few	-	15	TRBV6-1	CASSALRNSNQPQHF	TGTGCCAGCAGTGCGCTCAGGAATAGCAATCAGCCCCAGCATTTT
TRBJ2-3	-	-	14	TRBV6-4	CASSPRHLAATQYF	TGTGCCAGCAGCCCCCGGCATCTCGCGGCAACGCAGTATTTT
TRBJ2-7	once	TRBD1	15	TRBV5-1	CASSETGTGFYEQYF	TGCGCCAGCAGCGAGACCGGGACAGGATTCTACGAGCAGTACTTC
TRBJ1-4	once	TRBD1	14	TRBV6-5	CASSWDRLDEKLFF	TGTGCCAGCAGCTGGGACAGGTTAGATGAAAAACTGTTTTTT
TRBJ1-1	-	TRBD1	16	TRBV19	CASSSFRDRARTEAFF	TGTGCCAGTAGTTCATTCAGGGACAGGGCTAGAACTGAAGCTTTCTTT
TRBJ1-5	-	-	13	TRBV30	CAWSGAPGQPQHF	TGTGCCTGGAGCGGGGCCCCGGGCCAGCCCCAGCATTTT
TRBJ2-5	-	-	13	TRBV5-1	CASSPMDGETQYF	TGCGCCAGCAGTCCGATGGATGGGGAGACCCAGTACTTC
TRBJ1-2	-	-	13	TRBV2	CASSESGGDGYTF	TGTGCCAGCAGTGAGTCGGGGGGAGATGGCTACACCTTC
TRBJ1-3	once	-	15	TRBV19	CASSVGGNLGNTIYF	TGTGCCAGTAGTGTTGGGGGAAACCTCGGAAACACCATATATTTT
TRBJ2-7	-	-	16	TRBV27	CASSPTGGGRNYEQYF	TGTGCCAGCAGTCCGACAGGAGGCGGGAGAAACTACGAGCAGTACTTC
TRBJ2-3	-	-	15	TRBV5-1	CASSLAVSSTDTQYF	TGCGCCAGCAGCTTGGCAGTATCTAGCACAGATACGCAGTATTTT
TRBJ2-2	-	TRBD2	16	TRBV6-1	CASSVRLAVNTGELFF	TGTGCCAGCAGTGTCAGACTAGCGGTGAACACCGGGGAGCTGTTTTTT
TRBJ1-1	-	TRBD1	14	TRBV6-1	CASSSGTVNTEAFF	TGTGCCAGCAGTTCCGGGACAGTGAACACTGAAGCTTTCTTT
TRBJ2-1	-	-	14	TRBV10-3	CAIRPGGEGNEQFF	TGTGCCATCAGACCCGGGGGCGAGGGCAATGAGCAGTTCTTC
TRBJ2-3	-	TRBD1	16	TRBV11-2	CASSPGQGAHTDTQYF	TGTGCCAGCAGCCCGGGACAGGGGGCCCACACAGATACGCAGTATTTT
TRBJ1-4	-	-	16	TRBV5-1	CASSLETHPTNEKLFF	TGCGCCAGCAGCTTGGAAACCCATCCAACTAATGAAAAACTGTTTTTT
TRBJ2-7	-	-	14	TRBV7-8	CASSLGVHLLEQYF	TGTGCCAGCAGCTTAGGGGTGCACCTACTGGAGCAGTACTTC
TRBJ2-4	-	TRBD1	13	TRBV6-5	CASSLGQGDIQYF	TGTGCCAGCAGTCTCGGACAGGGAGACATTCAGTACTTC
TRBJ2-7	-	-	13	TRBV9	CASSVVGDSEQYF	TGTGCCAGCAGCGTAGTAGGGGATAGCGAGCAGTACTTC
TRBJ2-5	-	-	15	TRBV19	CASRVGRSAGETQYF	TGTGCCAGTAGAGTGGGACGGTCGGCAGGTGAGACCCAGTACTTC